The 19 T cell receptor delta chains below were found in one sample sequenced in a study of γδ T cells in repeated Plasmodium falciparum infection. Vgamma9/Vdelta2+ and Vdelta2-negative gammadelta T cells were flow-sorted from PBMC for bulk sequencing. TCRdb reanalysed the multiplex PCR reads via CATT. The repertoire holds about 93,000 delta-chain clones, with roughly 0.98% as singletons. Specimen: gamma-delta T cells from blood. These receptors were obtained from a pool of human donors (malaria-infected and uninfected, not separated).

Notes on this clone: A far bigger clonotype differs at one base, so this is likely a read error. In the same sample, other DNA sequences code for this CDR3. CDR3 residues: CACDTGGDHTDKLIF. DNA of the CDR3: TGTGCCTGTGACACGGGGGGAGACCACACCGATAAACTCATCTTC. No J gene call was made, and the V gene is TRDV2; no check of the table's D call, TRDD3, against the DNA was made. The germline V gene has CDR1 GEAIGNYY and CDR2 EKD. The CDR3 totals 15 residues.

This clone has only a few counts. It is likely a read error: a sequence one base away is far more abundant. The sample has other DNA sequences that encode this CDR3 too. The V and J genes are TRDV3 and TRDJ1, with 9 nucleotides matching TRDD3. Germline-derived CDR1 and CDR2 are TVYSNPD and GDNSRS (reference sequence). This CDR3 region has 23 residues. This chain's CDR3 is CAPHFDDSFHKVLGDGYTDKLIF. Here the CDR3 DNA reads TGCGCCCCGCATTTCGACGATTCCTTCCATAAGGTACTGGGGGACGGGTACACCGATAAACTCATCTTT.

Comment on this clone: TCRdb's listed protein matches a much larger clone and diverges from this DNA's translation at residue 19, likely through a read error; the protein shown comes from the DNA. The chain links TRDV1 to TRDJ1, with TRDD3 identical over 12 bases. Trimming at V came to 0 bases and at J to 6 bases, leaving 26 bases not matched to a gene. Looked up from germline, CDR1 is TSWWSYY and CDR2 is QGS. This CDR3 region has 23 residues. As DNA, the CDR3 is TGTGCTCTTGGGGAACTTGGCAAATTATCCCTCAAAGTACTGGGGGATACTTACCATAAACTCATCTTT. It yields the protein CALGELGKLSLKVLGDTYHKLIF.

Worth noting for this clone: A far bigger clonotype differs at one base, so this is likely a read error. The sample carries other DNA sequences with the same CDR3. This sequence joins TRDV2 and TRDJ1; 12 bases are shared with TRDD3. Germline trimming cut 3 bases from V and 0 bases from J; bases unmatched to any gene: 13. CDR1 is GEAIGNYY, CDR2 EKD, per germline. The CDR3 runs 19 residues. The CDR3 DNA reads TGTGCCTGTGACCCTGTTCTGGGGGATACGCCTTTGTACACCGATAAACTCATCTTT. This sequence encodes CACDPVLGDTPLYTDKLIF.

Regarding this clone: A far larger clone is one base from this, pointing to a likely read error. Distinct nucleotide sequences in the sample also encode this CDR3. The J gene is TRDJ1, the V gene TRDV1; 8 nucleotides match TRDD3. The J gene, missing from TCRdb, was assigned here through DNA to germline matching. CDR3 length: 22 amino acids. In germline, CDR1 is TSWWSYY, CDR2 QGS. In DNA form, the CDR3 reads TGCGCTCTTGGGGAACTAACGTCCTTACCCTGGGGGACCCTCTCGTACACCGATAAACTCATCTTT. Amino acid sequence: CALGELTSLPWGTLSYTDKLIF.

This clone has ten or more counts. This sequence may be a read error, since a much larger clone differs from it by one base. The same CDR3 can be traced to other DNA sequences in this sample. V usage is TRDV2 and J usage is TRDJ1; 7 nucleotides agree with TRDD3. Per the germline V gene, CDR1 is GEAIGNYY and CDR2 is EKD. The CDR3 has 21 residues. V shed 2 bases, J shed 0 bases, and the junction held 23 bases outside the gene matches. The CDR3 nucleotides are TGTGCCTGTGACAGCATCCTTCTTAGTACTGGGGAGGAAAGGTACACCGATAAACTCATCTTT. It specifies CACDSILLSTGEERYTDKLIF.

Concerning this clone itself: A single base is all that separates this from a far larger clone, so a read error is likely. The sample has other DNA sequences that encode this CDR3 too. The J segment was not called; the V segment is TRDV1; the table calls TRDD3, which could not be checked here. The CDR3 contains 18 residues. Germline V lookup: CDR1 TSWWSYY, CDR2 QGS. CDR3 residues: CALGELFGPTGFGIKLIF. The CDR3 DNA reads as TGTGCTCTTGGGGAACTATTTGGTCCTACGGGCTTTGGTATCAAGCTCATCTTT.

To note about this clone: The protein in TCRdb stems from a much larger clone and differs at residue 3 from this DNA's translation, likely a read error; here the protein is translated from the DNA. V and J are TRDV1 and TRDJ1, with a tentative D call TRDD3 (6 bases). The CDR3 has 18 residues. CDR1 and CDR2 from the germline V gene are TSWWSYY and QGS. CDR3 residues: CAPGELVFPAGGGHGLIF. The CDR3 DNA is TGTGCTCCTGGGGAACTCGTCTTCCCCGCGGGTGGGGGTCATGGACTCATCTTT.

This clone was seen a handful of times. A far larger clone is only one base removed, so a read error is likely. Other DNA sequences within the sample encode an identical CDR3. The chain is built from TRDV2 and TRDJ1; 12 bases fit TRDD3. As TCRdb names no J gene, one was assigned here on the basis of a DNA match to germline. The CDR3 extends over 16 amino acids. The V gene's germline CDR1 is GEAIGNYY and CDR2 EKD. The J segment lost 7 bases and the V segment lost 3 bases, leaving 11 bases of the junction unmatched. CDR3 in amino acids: CACDRVLGDTSLKLIF. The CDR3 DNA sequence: TGTGCCTGTGACCGGGTACTGGGGGATACCTCCCTTAAACTCATCTTT.

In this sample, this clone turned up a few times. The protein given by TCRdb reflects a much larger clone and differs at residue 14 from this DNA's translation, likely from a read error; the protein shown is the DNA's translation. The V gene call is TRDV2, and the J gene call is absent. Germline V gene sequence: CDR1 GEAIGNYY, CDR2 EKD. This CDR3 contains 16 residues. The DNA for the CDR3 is TGTGCCTGTGACACCGTCGGAGACGCGTACACCGATAAAATCATCTTT. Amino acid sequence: CACDTVGDAYTDKIIF.

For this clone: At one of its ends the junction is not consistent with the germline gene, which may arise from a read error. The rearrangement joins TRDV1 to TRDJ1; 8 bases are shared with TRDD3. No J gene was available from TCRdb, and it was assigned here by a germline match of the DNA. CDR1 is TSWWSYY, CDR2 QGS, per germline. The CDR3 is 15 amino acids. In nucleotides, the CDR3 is TGCTCTGGGGGAACTAGACCTCTCAGGGCCGATAAACTCATCTTT. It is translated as CSGGTRPLRADKLIF.

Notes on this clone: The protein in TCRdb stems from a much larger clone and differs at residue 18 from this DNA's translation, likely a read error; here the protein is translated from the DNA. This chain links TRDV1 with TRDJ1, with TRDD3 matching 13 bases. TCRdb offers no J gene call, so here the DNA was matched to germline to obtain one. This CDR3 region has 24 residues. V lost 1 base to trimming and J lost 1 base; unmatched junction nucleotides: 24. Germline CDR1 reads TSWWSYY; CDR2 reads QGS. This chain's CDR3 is CALGERDSLNHLLGDTVSTDKLIF. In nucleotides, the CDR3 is TGTGCTCTTGGGGAACGGGACTCCCTAAATCATTTACTGGGGGATACGGTGAGCACCGATAAACTCATCTTT.

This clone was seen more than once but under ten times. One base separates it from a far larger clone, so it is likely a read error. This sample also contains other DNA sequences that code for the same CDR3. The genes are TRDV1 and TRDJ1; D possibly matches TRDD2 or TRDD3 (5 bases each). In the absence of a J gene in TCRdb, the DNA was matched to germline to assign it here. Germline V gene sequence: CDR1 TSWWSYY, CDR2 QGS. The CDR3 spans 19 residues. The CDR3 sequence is CALGERFLATGTHTDKLIF. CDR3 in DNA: TGTGCTCTCGGGGAACGGTTCCTGGCGACGGGGACCCACACCGATAAACTCATCTTT.

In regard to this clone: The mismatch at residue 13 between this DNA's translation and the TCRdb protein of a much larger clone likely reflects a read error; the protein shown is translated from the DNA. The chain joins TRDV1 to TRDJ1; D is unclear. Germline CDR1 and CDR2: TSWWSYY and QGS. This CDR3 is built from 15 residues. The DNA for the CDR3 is TGTGCTCTTGGGGAACCGGACAGTAGGGCCGATAAACACATCTTT. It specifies CALGEPDSRADKHIF.

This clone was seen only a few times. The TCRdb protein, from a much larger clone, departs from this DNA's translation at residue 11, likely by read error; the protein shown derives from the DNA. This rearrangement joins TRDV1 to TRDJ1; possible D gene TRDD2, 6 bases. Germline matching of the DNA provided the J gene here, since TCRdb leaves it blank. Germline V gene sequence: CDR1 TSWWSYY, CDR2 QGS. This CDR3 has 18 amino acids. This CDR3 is CALGVALRAASYTDKLIF. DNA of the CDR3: TGTGCTCTTGGGGTCGCTCTCCGTGCTGCCTCCTACACCGACAAACTCATCTTT.

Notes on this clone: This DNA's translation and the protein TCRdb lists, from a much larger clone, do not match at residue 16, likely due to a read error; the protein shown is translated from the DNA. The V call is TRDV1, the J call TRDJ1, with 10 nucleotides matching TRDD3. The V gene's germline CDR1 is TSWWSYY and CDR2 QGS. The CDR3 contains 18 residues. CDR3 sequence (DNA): TGTGCTCTTGGGACCCACCTGGGGGATAAGTATAACACCGATAAACCCATCTTT. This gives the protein CALGTHLGDKYNTDKPIF.

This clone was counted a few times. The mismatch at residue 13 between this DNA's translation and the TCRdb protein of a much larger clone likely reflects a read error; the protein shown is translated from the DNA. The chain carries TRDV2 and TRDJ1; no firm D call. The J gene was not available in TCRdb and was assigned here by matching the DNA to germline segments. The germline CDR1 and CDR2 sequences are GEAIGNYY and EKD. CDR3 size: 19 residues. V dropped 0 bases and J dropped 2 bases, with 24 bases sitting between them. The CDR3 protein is CACDTRPAKNSLLTDKLIF. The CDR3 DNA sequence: TGTGCCTGTGACACCCGGCCTGCTAAAAACTCACTTCTAACCGATAAACTCATCTTT.

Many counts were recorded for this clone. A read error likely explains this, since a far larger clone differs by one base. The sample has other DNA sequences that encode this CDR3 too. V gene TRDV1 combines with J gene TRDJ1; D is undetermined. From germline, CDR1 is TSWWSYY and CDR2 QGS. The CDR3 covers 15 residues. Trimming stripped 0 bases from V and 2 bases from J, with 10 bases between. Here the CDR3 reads CALGELRDKTDKLIF. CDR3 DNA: TGTGCTCTTGGGGAACTTCGAGACAAAACCGATAAACTCATCTTT.

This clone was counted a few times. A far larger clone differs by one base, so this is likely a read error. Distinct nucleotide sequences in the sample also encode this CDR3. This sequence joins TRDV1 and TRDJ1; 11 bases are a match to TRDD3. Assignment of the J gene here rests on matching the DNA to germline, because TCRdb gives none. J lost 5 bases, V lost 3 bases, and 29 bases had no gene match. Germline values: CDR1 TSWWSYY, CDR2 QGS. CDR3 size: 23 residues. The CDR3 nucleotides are TGTGCTCTTGGGGACCCTCACCCCTTCCGCCAACTGGGGGATAGGGAGAAAACTGATAAACTCATCTTT. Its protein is CALGDPHPFRQLGDREKTDKLIF.